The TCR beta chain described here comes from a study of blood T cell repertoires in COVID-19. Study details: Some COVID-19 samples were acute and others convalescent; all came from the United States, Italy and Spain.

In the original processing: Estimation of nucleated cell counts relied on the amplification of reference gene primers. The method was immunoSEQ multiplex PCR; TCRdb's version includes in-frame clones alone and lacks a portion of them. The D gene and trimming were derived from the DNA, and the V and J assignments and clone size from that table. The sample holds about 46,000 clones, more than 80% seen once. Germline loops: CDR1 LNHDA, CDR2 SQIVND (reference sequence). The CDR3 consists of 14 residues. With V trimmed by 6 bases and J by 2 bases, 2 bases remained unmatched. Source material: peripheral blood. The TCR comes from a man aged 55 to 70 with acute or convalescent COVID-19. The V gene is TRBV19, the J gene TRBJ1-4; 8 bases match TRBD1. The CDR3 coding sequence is TGTGCCAGTAGACGACAGGGGACTAATGAAAAACTGTTTTTT. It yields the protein CASRRQGTNEKLFF.